The TCR beta chain described here comes from a study of shared clonotypes between healthy human individuals. Measured with immunoSEQ multiplex PCR; TCRdb has only the in-frame clones, and not every one. Seen here are more than 500,000 clones, about 96% observed once, and the top ten hold 0.064%. About this clone itself: Its antigen is undetermined.

The study separated CD4+ cells into CD45RA+ naive and CD45RA-negative memory subsets. General observations from the study: Non-shared clonotypes were found to have lower generation probabilities than the clonotypes that were shared by all four of the sorted-subset donors. When naive CD4 clonotypes were compared across a few donors, around 5% were shared.

The sequence came from a woman in her 30s in good health. What was sequenced was naive CD4+ T cells sorted from blood. Specified subset: CD45RA+ positively selected.

CDR3 nucleotide sequence: TGCGCCAGCAGTGAGGTGTGGACAGGGGGCCGAGATAGCAATCAGCCCCAGCATTTT. This encodes CASSEVWTGGRDSNQPQHF. The V and J genes are TRBV10-2 and TRBJ1-5; 11 nucleotides match TRBD1. The CDR3 totals 19 residues. With V trimmed by 2 bases and J by 0 bases, 9 bases remained unmatched. Germline-derived CDR1 and CDR2 are WSHSY and SAAADI.